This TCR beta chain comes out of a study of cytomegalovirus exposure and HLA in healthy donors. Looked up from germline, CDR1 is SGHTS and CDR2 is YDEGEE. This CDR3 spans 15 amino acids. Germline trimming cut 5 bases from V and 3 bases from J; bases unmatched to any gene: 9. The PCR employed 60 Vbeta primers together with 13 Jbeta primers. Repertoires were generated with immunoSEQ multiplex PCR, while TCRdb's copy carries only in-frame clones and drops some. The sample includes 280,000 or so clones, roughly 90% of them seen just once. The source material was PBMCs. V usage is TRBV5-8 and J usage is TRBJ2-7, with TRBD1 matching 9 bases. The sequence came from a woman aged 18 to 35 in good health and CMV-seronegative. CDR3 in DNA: TGTGCCAGCAGGCGTGCGGGACAGGGACTCTACGAGCAGTACTTC. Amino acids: CASRRAGQGLYEQYF.